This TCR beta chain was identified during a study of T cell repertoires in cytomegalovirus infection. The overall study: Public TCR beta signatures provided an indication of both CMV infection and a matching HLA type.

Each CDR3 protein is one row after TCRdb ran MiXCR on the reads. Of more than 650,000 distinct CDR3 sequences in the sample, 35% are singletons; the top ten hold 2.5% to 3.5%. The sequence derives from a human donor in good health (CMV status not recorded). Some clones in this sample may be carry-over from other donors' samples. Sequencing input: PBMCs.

The chain's CDR3 is CASSSSTGGLNQPQHF. Written as DNA, the CDR3 is TGTGCCAGCAGCAGTTCGACAGGGGGACTCAATCAGCCCCAGCATTTT. J is TRBJ1-5 and V is TRBV7-6; 9 bases agree with TRBD1. V lost 5 bases to trimming and J lost 3 bases; unmatched junction nucleotides: 8. Germline loops: CDR1 SGHVS, CDR2 FNYEAQ. The CDR3 sequence is 16 residues long. The full variable domain, rest sourced from reference TRBV7-6 and TRBJ1-5, is GAGVSQSPRYKVTKRGQDVALRCDPISGHVSLYWYRQALGQGPEFLTYFNYEAQQDKSGLPNDRFSAERPEGSISTLTIQRTEQRDSAMYRCASSSSTGGLNQPQHFGDGTRLSIL.